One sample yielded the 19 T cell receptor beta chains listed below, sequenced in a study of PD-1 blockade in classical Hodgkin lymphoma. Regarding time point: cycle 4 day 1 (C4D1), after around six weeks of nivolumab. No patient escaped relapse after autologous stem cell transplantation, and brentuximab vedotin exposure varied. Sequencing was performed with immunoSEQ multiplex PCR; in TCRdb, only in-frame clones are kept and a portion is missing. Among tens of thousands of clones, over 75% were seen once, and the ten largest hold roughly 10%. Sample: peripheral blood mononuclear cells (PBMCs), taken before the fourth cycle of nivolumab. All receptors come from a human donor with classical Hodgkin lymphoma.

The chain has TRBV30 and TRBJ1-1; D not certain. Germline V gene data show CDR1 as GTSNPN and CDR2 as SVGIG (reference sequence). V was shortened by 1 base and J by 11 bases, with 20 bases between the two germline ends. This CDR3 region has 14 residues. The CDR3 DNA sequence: TGTGCCTGGAGTGGGGTCTCCGGAACACTGGGGGCTTTCTTT. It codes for CAWSGVSGTLGAFF.

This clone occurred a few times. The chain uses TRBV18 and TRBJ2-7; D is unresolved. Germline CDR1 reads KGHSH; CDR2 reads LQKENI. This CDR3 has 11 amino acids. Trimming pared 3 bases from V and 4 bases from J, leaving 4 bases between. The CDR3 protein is CASSPKYEQYF. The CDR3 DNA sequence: TGTGCCAGCTCACCCAAGTACGAGCAGTACTTC.

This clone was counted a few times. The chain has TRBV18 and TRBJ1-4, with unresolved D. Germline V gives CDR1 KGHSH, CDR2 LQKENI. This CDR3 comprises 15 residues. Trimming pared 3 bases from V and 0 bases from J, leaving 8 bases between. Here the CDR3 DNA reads TGTGCCAGCTCACCCACACCCTCAACTAATGAAAAACTGTTTTTT. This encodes CASSPTPSTNEKLFF.

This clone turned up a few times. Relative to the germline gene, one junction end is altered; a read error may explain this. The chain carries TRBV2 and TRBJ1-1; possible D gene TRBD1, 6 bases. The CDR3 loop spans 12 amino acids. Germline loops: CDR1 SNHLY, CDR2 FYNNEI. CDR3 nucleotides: TGTGCCAGCAGAGTCCGGGACACAGAAGCTTTCTTT. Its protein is CASRVRDTEAFF.

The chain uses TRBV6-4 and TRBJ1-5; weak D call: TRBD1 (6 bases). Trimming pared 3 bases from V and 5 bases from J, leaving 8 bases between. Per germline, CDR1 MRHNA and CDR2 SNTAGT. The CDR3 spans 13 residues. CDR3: CASSEDRDQPQHF. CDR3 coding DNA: TGTGCCAGCAGTGAGGACAGAGATCAGCCCCAGCATTTT.

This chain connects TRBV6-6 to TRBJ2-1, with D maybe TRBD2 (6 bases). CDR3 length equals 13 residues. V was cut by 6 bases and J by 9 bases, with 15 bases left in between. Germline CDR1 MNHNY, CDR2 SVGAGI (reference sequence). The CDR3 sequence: CASRLFHGGEQFF. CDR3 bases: TGTGCCAGCAGACTTTTCCACGGGGGTGAGCAGTTCTTC.

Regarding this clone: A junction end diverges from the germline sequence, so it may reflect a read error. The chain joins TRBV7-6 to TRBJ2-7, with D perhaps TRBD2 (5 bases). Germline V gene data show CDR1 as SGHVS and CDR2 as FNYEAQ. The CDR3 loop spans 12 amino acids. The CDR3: CASSLNRRRLDF. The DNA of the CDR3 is TGTGCCAGCAGCTTAAACCGGAGGCGGTTGGACTTC.

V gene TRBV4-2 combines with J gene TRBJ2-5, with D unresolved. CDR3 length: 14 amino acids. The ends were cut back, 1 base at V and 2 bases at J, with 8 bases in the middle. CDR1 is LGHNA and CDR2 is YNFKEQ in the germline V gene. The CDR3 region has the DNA TGTGCCAGCAGCCAAGTGCCACGACAAGAGACCCAGTACTTC. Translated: CASSQVPRQETQYF.

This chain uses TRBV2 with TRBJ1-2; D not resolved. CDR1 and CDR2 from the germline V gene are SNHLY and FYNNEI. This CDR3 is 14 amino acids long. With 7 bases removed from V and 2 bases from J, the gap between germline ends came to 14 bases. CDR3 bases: TGTGCCAGCATCCCCGCGCCCCACAACTATGGCTACACCTTC. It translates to CASIPAPHNYGYTF.

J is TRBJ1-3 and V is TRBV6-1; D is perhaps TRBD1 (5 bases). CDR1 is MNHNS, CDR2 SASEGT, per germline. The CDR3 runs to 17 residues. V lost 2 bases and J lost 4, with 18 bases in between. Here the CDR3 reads CASSELWRGNPGNTIYF. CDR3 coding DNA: TGTGCCAGCAGTGAATTGTGGAGGGGCAACCCCGGAAACACCATATATTTT.

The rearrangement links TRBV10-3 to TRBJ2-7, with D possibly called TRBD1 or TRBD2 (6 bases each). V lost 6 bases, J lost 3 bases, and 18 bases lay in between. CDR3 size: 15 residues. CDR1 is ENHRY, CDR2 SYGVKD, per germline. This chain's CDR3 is CAIRGARDFNYEQYF. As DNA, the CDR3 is TGTGCCATCAGGGGGGCCCGGGACTTTAACTACGAGCAGTACTTC.

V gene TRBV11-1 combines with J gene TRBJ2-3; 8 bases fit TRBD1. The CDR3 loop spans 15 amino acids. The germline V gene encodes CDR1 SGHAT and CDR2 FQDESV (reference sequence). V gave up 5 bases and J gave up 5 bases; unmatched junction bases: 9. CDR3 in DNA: TGTGCCAGCAGCCGTAGGGGCACAGGGGGAGATACGCAGTATTTT. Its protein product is CASSRRGTGGDTQYF. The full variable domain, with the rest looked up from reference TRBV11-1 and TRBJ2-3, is EAEVAQSPRYKITEKSQAVAFWCDPISGHATLYWYRQILGQGPELLVQFQDESVVDDSQLPKDRFSAERLKGVDSTLKIQPAELGDSAMYLCASSRRGTGGDTQYFGPGTRLTVL.

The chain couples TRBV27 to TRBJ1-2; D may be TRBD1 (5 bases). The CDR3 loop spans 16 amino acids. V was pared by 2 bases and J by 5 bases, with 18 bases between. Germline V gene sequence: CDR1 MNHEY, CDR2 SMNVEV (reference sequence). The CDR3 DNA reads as TGTGCCAGCAGTTTACGTGGTAGCGGGGGTTGGTATGGCTACACCTTC. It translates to CASSLRGSGGWYGYTF.

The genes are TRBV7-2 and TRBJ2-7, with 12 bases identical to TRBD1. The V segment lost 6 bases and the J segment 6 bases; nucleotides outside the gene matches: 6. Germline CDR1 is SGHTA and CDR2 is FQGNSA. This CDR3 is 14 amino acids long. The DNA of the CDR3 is TGTGCCAGCAGATCCGGGGGACAGGGGGCCGAGCAGTACTTC. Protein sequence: CASRSGGQGAEQYF.

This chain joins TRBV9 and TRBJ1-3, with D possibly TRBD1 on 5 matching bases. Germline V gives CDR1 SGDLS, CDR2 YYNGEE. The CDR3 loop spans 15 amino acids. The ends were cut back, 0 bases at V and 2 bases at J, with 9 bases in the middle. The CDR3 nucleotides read TGTGCCAGCAGCGTAGTGGGGGGAACTGGAAACACCATATATTTT. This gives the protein CASSVVGGTGNTIYF.

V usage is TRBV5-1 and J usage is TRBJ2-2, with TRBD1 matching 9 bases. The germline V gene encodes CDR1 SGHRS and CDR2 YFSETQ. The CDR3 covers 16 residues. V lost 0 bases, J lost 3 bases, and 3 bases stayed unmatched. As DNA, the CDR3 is TGCGCCAGCAGCTTGGTGGGACAGGGTGACACCGGGGAGCTGTTTTTT. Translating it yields CASSLVGQGDTGELFF.

As DNA, the CDR3 is TGTGCCAGCAGCCTCGACAGGGGGTCAAACACCATATATTTT. Protein: CASSLDRGSNTIYF. The chain joins TRBV11-1 to TRBJ1-3; 9 bases map to TRBD1. Trimming cost V 5 bases and J 6 bases; bases outside gene matches: 5. Germline CDR1 SGHAT, CDR2 FQDESV (reference sequence). The CDR3 runs to 14 residues.

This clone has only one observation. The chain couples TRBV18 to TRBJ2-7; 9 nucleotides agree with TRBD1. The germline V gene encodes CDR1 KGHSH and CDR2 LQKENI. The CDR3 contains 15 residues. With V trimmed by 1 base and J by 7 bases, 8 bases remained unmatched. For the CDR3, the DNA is TGTGCCAGCTCACCACTGGGACAGGGATTGGGGGAGCAGTACTTC. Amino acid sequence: CASSPLGQGLGEQYF.

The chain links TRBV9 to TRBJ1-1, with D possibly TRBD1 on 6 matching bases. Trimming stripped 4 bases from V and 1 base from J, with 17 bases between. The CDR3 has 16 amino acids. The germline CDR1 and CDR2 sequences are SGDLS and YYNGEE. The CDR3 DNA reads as TGTGCCAGCAGCCCGGGAACAGGGCGGGGGAACACTGAAGCTTTCTTT. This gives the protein CASSPGTGRGNTEAFF. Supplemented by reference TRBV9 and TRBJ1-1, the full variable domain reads DSGVTQTPKHLITATGQRVTLRCSPRSGDLSVYWYQQSLDQGLQFLIQYYNGEERAKGNILERFSAQQFPDLHSELNLSSLELGDSALYFCASSPGTGRGNTEAFFGQGTRLTVV.